The source of this T cell receptor (beta chain) is a study of T cells in tuberculosis. Overall study: PBMC were archived before or within 7 days of starting treatment.

Time point denoted: new active TB diagnosis, blood taken before or within 7 days of starting treatment. Included patients were adults of at least 18, HIV-seronegative, South African. Tuberculosis was confirmed by positive sputum smear and/or M. tuberculosis culture. Sequencing used immunoSEQ multiplex PCR; TCRdb keeps in-frame clones, though not all of them. The table has around 33,000 clones, about 91% seen once; the top ten hold about 7.7%. The germline CDR1 and CDR2 sequences are MNHEY and SMNVEV (reference sequence). Trimming took off 5 bases at V and 5 bases at J, with 9 bases between the two ends. The CDR3 has 13 amino acids.

The chain is built from TRBV27 and TRBJ2-2; D is undetermined. Sequenced here: PBMCs, sampled at tuberculosis diagnosis. The receptor was isolated from an adult with tuberculosis. Some clones in this sample may be carry-over from other donors' samples. CDR3 loop: CASSQTRTGELFF. The CDR3 region has the DNA TGTGCCAGCAGTCAGACAAGAACCGGGGAGCTGTTTTTT.